This section outlines one TCR beta chain sequence together with its context. The germline V and J ends were trimmed by 3 bases and 8 bases, with 16 bases remaining between them. The CDR3 is made up of 13 amino acids. Germline V gene lookup returns CDR1 GTSNPN and CDR2 SVGIG (reference sequence). The data originate from a study of blood T cells in healthy people across ages. The authors ran a second PCR of roughly 6 to 12 cycles using a sample-barcoded 5' primer and a J-beta primer mix. Each cDNA molecule was tagged by a template-switch adaptor with 12 random nucleotides. TCRdb independently ran MiXCR on the 5' RACE reads; one entry per CDR3 protein. The sample has 1.6 million or so distinct CDR3 sequences, 30% to 40% seen once.

Sample: blood. This chain connects TRBV30 to TRBJ1-2; maybe TRBD1 (5 bases). The sequence derives from a woman younger than 45 in good health. The CDR3 region has the DNA TGTGCCTGGAGCCCGGGACGGAGGGAGGGCTACACCTTC. Its protein product is CAWSPGRREGYTF.